These 2 T cell receptor beta chains share one sample of origin, sequenced in a study of blood T cell repertoires in COVID-19. Assay used: immunoSEQ multiplex PCR; TCRdb lists only in-frame clones, some missing. The table records tens of thousands of clones, roughly 80% of them present only once. The sample consisted of peripheral blood. These receptors came from a human donor in a cohort sampled during active COVID-19.

The chain has TRBV10-3 and TRBJ2-7; 7 nucleotides agree with TRBD1. The CDR3 loop spans 14 amino acids. The V gene's germline CDR1 is ENHRY and CDR2 SYGVKD. The ends lost 2 bases at V and 4 bases at J; junction bases unmatched: 5. CDR3 amino acids: CAISEPNRGYEQYV. The CDR3 region has the DNA TGTGCCATCAGTGAGCCGAACAGGGGTTACGAGCAGTACGTC.

This chain links TRBV29-1 with TRBJ2-1, with 8 nucleotides matching TRBD1. CDR3 length equals 15 residues. The junction had 7 bases not matched to a gene; V was cut back by 3 bases and J by 3 bases. CDR1 SQVTM and CDR2 ANQGSEA come from the germline V gene. The CDR3 sequence: CSVDQGTGHYNEQFF. The CDR3 DNA reads TGCAGCGTTGACCAAGGGACAGGCCACTACAATGAGCAGTTCTTC.